The T cell receptor (beta chain) under discussion was sequenced for a study of human T cells and chemical hapten exposure. Findings and limits, study-wide: Donors were affected by alopecia, so their immune reaction might vary from that of healthy individuals. Following DPC sensitization, TCRs present above 1 in 1000 frequency showed no change.

The germline V gene has CDR1 MNHEY and CDR2 SMNVEV (reference sequence). This CDR3 comprises 15 residues. Trimming removed 7 bases from V and 11 bases from J; junction bases left unmatched: 18. Time point denoted: patch test 1, 2 weeks after DPC sensitization. Stated treatment: therapeutic diphenylcyclopropenone sensitization with weekly scalp DPC. Each CDR3 protein is one row after TCRdb ran MiXCR on the RACE reads. The data hold about 380,000 distinct CDR3 sequences, with about 4.8% observed a single time. There are many counts of this clonotype. Its antigen is unknown. The receptor was isolated from a woman in her fifties or sixties with alopecia areata. Some clones in this sample may be carry-over from other donors' samples. The source was whole blood, collected in connection with sensitization to the hapten diphenylcyclopropenone (DPC). The chain employs TRBV27 and TRBJ2-3; 7 bases map to TRBD2. As DNA, the CDR3 is TGTGCCAGCACCCCACTAGCGAGCCTACTAGAAAAGCAGTATTTT. Its translation is CASTPLASLLEKQYF.